This T cell receptor (beta chain) stems from a study of control samples from healthy donors and cancer patients. TCRdb's table, derived via immunoSEQ multiplex PCR, lists solely in-frame clones and lacks some. Found here are 150,000 or so clones, approximately 94% of them singletons; the top ten hold approximately 8%. V was trimmed by 1 base and J by 3 bases, leaving 12 bases between them. Germline CDR1 LGHDT, CDR2 YNNKEL (reference sequence). This CDR3 is 15 amino acids long. The TCR sequence derives from a woman aged 40 to 50 in good health. Sequenced input: blood. The V and J genes are TRBV3-1 (or the pseudogene TRBV3-2) and TRBJ1-1; D remains unclear. The CDR3 sequence is CASSQGRSRYTEAFF. DNA of the CDR3: TGTGCCAGCAGCCAAGGGCGGTCCCGGTACACTGAAGCTTTCTTT.